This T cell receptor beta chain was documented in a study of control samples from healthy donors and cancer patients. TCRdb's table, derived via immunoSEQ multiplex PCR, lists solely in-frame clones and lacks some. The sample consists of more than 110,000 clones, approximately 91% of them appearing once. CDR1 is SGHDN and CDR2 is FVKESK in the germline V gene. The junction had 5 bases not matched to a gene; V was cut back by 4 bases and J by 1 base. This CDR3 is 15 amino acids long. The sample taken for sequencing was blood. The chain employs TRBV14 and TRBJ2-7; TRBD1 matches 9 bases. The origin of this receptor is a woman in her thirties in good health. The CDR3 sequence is CASSRLGQGSYEQYF. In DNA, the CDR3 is TGTGCCAGCAGCCGTCTGGGACAGGGATCCTACGAGCAGTACTTC.